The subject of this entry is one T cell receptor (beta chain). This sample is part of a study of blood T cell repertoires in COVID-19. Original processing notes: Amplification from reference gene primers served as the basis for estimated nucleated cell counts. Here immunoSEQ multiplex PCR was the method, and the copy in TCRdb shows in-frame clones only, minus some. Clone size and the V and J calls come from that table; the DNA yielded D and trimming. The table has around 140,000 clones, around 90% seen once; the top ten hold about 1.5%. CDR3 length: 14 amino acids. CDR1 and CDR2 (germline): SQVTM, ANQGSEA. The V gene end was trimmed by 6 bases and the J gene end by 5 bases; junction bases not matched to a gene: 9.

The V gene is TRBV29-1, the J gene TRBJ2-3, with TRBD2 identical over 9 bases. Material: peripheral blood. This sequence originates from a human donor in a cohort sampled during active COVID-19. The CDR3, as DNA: TGCAGCGTCCGATCTAGCGGGGCGGGAGATACGCAGTATTTT. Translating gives CSVRSSGAGDTQYF.